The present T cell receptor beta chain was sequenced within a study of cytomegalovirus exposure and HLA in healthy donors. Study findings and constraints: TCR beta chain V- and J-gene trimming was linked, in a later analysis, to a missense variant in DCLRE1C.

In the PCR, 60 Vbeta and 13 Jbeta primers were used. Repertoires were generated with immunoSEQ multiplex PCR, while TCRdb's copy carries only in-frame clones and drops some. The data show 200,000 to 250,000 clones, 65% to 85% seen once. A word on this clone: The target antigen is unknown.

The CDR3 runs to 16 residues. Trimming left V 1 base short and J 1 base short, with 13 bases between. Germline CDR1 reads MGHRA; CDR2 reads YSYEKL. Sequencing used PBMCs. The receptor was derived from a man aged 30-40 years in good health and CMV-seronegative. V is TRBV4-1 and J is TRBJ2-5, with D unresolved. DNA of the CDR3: TGCGCCAGCAGCCAAGGACCTGCGACTTTCCAAGAGACCCAGTACTTC. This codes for CASSQGPATFQETQYF.